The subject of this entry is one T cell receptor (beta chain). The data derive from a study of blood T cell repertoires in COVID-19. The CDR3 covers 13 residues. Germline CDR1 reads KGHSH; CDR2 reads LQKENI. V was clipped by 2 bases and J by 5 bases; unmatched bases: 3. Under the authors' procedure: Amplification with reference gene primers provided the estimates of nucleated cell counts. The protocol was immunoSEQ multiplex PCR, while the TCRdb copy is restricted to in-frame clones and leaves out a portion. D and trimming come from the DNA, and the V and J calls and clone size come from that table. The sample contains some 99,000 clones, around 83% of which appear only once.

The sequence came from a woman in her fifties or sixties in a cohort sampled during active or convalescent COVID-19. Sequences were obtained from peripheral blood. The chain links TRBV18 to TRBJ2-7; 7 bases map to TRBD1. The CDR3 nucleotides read TGTGCCAGCTCACCAAAACAGGGGAACGAGCAGTACTTC. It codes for CASSPKQGNEQYF.